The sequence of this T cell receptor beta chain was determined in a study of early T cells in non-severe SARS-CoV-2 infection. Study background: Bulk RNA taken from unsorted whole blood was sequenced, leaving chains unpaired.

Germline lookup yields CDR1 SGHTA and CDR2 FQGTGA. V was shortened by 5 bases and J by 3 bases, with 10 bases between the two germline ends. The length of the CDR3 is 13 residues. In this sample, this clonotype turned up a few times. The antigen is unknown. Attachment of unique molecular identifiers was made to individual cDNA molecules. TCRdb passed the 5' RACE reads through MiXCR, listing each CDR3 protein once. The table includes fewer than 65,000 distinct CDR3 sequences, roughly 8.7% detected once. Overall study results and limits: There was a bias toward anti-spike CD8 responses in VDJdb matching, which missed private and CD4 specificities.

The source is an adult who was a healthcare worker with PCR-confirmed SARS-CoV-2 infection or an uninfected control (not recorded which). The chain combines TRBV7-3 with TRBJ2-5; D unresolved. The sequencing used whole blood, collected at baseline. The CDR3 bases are TGTGCCAGCAGCCGTATGGGGAAAGAGACCCAGTACTTC. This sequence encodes CASSRMGKETQYF.